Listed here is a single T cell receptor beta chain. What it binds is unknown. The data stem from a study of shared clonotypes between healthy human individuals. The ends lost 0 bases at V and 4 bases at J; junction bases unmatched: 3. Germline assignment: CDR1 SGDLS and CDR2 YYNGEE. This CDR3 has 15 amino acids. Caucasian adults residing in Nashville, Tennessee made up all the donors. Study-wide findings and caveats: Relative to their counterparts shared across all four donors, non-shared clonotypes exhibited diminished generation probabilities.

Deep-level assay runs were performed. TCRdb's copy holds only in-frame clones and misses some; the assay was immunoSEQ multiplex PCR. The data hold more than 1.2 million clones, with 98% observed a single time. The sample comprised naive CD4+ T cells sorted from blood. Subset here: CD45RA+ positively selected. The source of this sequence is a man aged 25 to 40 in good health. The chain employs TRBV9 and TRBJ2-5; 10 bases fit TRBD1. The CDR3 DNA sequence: TGTGCCAGCAGCGTAGAGACAGGGGGCGGAGAGACCCAGTACTTC. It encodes CASSVETGGGETQYF.